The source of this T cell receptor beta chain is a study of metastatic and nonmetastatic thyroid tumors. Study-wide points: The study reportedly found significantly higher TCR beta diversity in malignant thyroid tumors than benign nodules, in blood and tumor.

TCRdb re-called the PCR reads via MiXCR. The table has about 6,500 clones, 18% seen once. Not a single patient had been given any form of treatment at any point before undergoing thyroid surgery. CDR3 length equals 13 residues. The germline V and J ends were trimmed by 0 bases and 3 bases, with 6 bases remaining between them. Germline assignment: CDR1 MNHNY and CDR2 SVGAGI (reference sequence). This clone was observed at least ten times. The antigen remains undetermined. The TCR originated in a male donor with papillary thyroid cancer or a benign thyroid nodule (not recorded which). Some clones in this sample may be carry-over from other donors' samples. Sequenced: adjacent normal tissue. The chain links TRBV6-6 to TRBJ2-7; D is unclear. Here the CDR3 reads CASSYSKDYEQYF. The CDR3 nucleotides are TGTGCCAGCAGTTACTCGAAAGACTACGAGCAGTACTTC.